This TCR beta chain originates from a study of PD-1 blockade in classical Hodgkin lymphoma (dated by TCRdb to the early 2020s). About the full investigation: Nivolumab dosing was 3 mg/kg intravenously every 2 weeks, continuing until either disease progression or unacceptable toxicity. A peripheral blood immune signature of response to PD-1 blockade in classical Hodgkin lymphoma was defined using TCR beta sequencing and CyTOF. Points the paper makes about the study in general: Lower diversity was observed in patients in whom nivolumab was started less than 1 year after ASCT, and these patients were excluded from later analyses so that confounding by immune reconstitution would be avoided. Trial patients with a complete response had baseline diversity similar to that of newly diagnosed patients, while partial responders and progressors had significantly lower diversity. A significant rise by C4D1 was seen in CD4+ but not CD8+ TCR diversity (p=0.0027 vs p=0.16), with the rise being most apparent in complete responders (p=0.02). Only a single clinical trial cohort was studied, and what caused the repertoire differences, possibly disease activity or prior therapy, remained undefined. Baseline TCR diversity was reported as lower in newly diagnosed patients than in healthy donors, and lower still in relapsed/refractory patients.

The Qiagen DNeasy kit was used to extract genomic DNA both from unsorted PBMCs and from the negatively selected CD4+ and CD8+ fractions. Using primers that anneal to V and J segments, immunoSEQ multiplex PCR amplified the TCR beta CDR3 regions. A synthetic immune receptor repertoire was used to minimize amplification bias, and any residual bias was removed computationally once sequencing was done. The authors' pipeline ran thus. Custom Python scripts were used to quantify repertoire diversity as the Shannon entropy index. Unsorted, CD4+ and CD8+ repertoires were examined separately, except in combined analyses, for which CD4+ and CD8+ sequences were merged in silico. A clone was considered expanded if an increase in frequency of at least 2-fold after treatment relative to C1D1 was found, and a pseudocount of 0.5 was applied to clones undetected at baseline. Clones with 0 or 1 copy at C1D1 were defined as singleton clones, while clones with 2 or more copies were defined as non-singleton clones. Clones expanded in unsorted samples were assigned a CD4+, CD8+ or unknown annotation through matching of protein sequences in sorted samples from the same patient. Wilcoxon tests on paired samples were used to test diversity changes from C1D1 to C4D1. Not all clones reach the TCRdb copy of this immuneACCESS table, which keeps in-frame sequences only. Checked studies attribute under half of the gap to unresolved V genes and leave the rest unexplained. V and J calls and clone size are as listed in that table; D and trimming were resolved from the DNA. The sample table contains about 13,000 clones; only one count was recorded for 85% to 90% of them. The ten top clones hold 0.5% of the sample.

Counted from cysteine to phenylalanine, this CDR3 has 15 amino acids. The sequence is cut down to CDR3 DNA, 45 bases in frame from base 1. Looking up the germline V gene (reference sequence) yields CDR1 MNHEY and CDR2 SMNVEV. V drops 3 bases and J drops 3 bases, leaving 15 bases in between. The sample's time point, from its label and the paper: cycle 1 day 1 (C1D1), immediately before nivolumab initiation. Relapse after autologous stem cell transplantation had occurred in all trial patients, and cohorts A, B and C were distinguished by prior brentuximab vedotin exposure. Magnetic negative selection with a Miltenyi CD4+ T cell isolation kit was used to purify CD4+ T cells from thawed PBMCs. The trial cohort was composed of 56 patients with relapsed/refractory classical Hodgkin lymphoma, for whom complete response, partial response or progressive disease was recorded as best overall response. Trial patients were treated with single-agent nivolumab in the multi-cohort phase II CheckMate 205 trial. An independent review committee assessed best overall response by applying the 2007 International Working Group response criteria. Trial PBMCs were collected just before the start of nivolumab (C1D1) and during therapy at cycle 2 day 1 and cycle 4 day 1. After peripheral blood was drawn into 8 mL Vacutainer Cell Preparation Tubes, PBMCs were isolated by centrifugation and then cryopreserved. Purified CD4+ and CD8+ fractions were prepared only for cases in which an additional PBMC sample was available. On LS columns in a quadroMACS separator, the magnetically labelled cells were depleted, and the flow-through was collected as the purified fraction.

For this clone: There is no known antigen for this receptor. Base-call qualities are not available, and no considerably larger clone is one nucleotide away.

The chain is made from TRBV27 and TRBJ2-7; the D region possibly corresponds to TRBD2 (6 bases align). This TCR came from a human donor with classical Hodgkin lymphoma. This specimen was CD4+ T cells from blood, taken at baseline. The CDR3 loop reads CASSFGRERNYEQYF. The DNA is as follows: TGTGCCAGCAGTTTTGGACGGGAGAGGAACTACGAGCAGTACTTC.